This TCR beta chain originates from a study of T-cell reconstitution after alpha-beta-depleted transplantation in children. Study conclusions and caveats: Expanded graft clones numbering several hundred reportedly gave rise to alpha-beta T cells about two months after transplant.

In its sample, this clonotype was seen many times. What it binds is not known. With 4 bases clipped from V and 6 bases from J, the junction kept 5 bases outside the gene matches. This CDR3 contains 13 residues. CDR1 is SGDLS and CDR2 is YYNGEE in the germline V gene. The library targeted TCRbeta and was prepared with unique molecular identifiers. One entry per CDR3 protein, called by TCRdb with MiXCR from the PCR reads. The data show roughly 300,000 distinct CDR3 sequences, with under 14% seen just once and about 25% held by the top ten. The source is a male patient between 2 and 15 years old who had a stem cell transplant for chronic granulomatous disease, so the T cells may come from the graft donor. The sample in question was peripheral blood, obtained 180 days after TCRalphabeta/CD19-depleted stem cell transplant. J is TRBJ1-1 and V is TRBV9; 8 bases fit TRBD1. The CDR3 nucleotides read TGTGCCAGCAGCTTAGGACAGGGCTCTGAAGCTTTCTTT. Amino acids: CASSLGQGSEAFF.